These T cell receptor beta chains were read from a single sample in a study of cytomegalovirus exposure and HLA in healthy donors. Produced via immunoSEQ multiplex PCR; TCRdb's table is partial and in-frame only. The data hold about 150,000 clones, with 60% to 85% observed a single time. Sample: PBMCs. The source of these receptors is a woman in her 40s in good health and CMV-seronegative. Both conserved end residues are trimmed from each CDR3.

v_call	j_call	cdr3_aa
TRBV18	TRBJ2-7	ASSPRRGGEQY
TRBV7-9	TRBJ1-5	ASSLREQPQH
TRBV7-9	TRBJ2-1	ASSLGAISYNEQF
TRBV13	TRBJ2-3	ASSSDIESTDTQY
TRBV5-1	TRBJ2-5	ASSLGLAGQETQY
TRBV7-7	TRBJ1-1	ASSLGGPNTEAF
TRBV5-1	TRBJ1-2	ASSLQGERGYT
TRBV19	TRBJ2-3	ASSIGLLDTQY
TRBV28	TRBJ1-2	ASSSGQGNHGYT
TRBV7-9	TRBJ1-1	ASSEQGDEAF
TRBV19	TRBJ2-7	ASSIGTGTYEQY
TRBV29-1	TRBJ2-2	SVSTSGILGELF
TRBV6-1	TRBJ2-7	ASSLRRDEQY
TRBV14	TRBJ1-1	ASSQRTGRNTEAF
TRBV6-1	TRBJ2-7	ASSGTGSEQY
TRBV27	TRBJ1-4	ASSFSGTGHGSLF
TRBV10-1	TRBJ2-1	ASSLGVDEQF
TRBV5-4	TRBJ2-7	ASSSDSSYEQY
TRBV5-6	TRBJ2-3	ASSLEQRGSTDTQY
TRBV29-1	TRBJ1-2	SVDQGSSYGYT
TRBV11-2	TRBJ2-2	ASEKESNTGELF
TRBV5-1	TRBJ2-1	ASSLDRRQF
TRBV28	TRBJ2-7	ASRSGTFSYEQY
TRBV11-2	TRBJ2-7	ASSFGQGGLNEQY
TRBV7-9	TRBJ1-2	ASSLDNVRGSSHGYT
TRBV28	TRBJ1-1	ASSRGGTEAF
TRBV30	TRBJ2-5	AWRQGQETQY
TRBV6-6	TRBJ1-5	ASSLQGIEAQPQH
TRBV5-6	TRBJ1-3	ASSLGTGISGNTIY
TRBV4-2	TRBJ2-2	ASSQGSGGRGTGELF
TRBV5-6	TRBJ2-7	ASSVQGIYEQY
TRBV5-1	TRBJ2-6	ASSLTSGSRGANVLT
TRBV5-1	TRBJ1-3	ASSLQGVDGNTIY
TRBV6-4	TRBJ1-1	ASSDGGTEAF
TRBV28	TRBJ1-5	ASSSAGEGNQPQH
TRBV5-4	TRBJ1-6	ASSLGQGGSPLH
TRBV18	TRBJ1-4	ASSPPTVNEKLF
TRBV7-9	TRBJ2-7	ASIPLGRGAYEQY
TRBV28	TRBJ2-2	ASSELNTGELF
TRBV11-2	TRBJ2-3	ASSLVGGTSTDTQY
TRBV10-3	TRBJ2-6	AISPRDAASSGANVLT
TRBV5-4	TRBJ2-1	ASSQQDEQF
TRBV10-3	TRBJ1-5	AISPTGSNQPQH
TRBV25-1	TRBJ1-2	ASSEYHQDRYGYT
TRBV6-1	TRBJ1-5	ASRSLQGADQPQH
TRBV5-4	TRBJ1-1	ASSSERGSTEAF
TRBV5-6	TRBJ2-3	ASSPLGDSTDTQY
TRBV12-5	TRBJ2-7	ASGLFRQGAAAGYEQY
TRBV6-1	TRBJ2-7	ASSDSVPSSILHEQY
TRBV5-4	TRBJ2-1	ASSPESPYNEQF
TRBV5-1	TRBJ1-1	ASSPIVQGTEAF
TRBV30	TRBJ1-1	AWTTSGHTEAF
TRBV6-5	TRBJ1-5	ASSLIQGNQPQH
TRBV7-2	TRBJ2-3	ASSPGGATTDTQY
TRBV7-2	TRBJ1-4	ASAPLGQPNEKLF
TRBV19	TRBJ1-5	ASSIDLSLPQH